The next 6 T cell receptor beta chains were all read from a single sample in a study of CD8 T cells in ankylosing spondylitis. TCRdb analysed the 5' RACE reads with MiXCR anew, one entry per CDR3 protein. In the table there are some 71,000 distinct CDR3 sequences, about 5.7% of which are singletons. Sequenced input: blood, either unsorted or a sorted T cell fraction (not recorded which). The receptors were sampled from a male donor with ankylosing spondylitis or in good health (not recorded which).

Regarding this clonotype: Just one base apart from a much larger clone, this may be a read error. The chain uses TRBV18 and TRBJ1-1; D is perhaps TRBD1 (6 bases). The germline V gene encodes CDR1 KGHSH and CDR2 LQKENI. The CDR3 sequence is 14 residues long. V lost 3 bases and J lost 4, with 12 bases in between. CDR3 in amino acids: CASSPSAGATEAFF. The CDR3 nucleotides read TGTGCCAGCTCACCTTCGGCAGGGGCCACTGAAGCTTTCTTT.

This clonotype showed up just a few times. V and J are TRBV7-3 and TRBJ2-1; 12 bases map to TRBD1. The CDR3 contains 20 residues. Germline CDR1 reads SGHTA; CDR2 reads FQGTGA. The V segment lost 11 bases and the J segment 9 bases; nucleotides outside the gene matches: 29. CDR3: CARREGPRDRGPGELREQFF. The CDR3 DNA follows: TGTGCCCGACGGGAGGGTCCACGGGACAGGGGGCCAGGTGAATTACGTGAGCAGTTCTTC.

This clonotype has ten or more counts. This chain uses TRBV20-1 with TRBJ1-4; D is uncertain. The V and J ends lost 5 bases and 6 bases respectively, with 13 bases between them. This CDR3 spans 13 amino acids. CDR1 and CDR2 from the germline V gene are DFQATT and SNEGSKA (reference sequence). CDR3 residues: CSAYPVKDEKLFF. The CDR3 DNA reads as TGCAGTGCTTACCCTGTGAAAGATGAAAAACTGTTTTTT.

This clonotype was seen at least ten times. This chain connects TRBV5-5 to TRBJ1-1, with D possibly being TRBD1 (5 bases). This CDR3 is built from 14 residues. V gave up 1 base and J gave up 4 bases, with 11 bases separating them. Germline V lookup: CDR1 SGHKS, CDR2 YYEKEE (reference sequence). The CDR3 here is CASSLFSGSTEAFF. Here the CDR3 DNA reads TGTGCCAGCAGCTTGTTTTCAGGGAGCACTGAAGCTTTCTTT.

The chain has TRBV29-1 and TRBJ2-1, with TRBD1 as a possible D gene (5 bases). Germline-derived CDR1 and CDR2 are SQVTM and ANQGSEA. The CDR3 length is 13 residues. V dropped 5 bases and J dropped 2 bases, with 10 bases sitting between them. The CDR3: CSVSQGPYNEQFF. DNA of the CDR3: TGCAGCGTTTCTCAGGGCCCCTACAATGAGCAGTTCTTC.

The gene calls are TRBV7-9 and TRBJ2-1, with TRBD2 matching over 12 bases. V was clipped by 1 base and J by 8 bases; unmatched bases: 6. Germline V gives CDR1 SEHNR, CDR2 FQNEAQ (reference sequence). CDR3 length equals 16 residues. The CDR3 region is CASSLGELAGGDEQFF. The CDR3 nucleotides are TGTGCCAGCAGCTTAGGAGAACTAGCGGGGGGTGATGAGCAGTTCTTC.